Reported below is one T cell receptor (beta chain). The record originates from a study of OX40 agonist ivuxolimab in advanced cancers. The timepoints at which blood was sampled were baseline, cycle 4 day 1, and cycle 7 day 1. The protocol was immunoSEQ multiplex PCR, while the TCRdb copy is restricted to in-frame clones and leaves out a portion. This table has approximately 60,000 clones, approximately 80% appearing once. Germline V gives CDR1 ENHRY, CDR2 SYGVKD. The germline V and J ends were trimmed by 7 bases and 6 bases, with 15 bases remaining between them. This CDR3 has 14 residues. The specimen comprised CD4+ or CD8+ T cells sorted from blood, sampled in a trial of the OX40 agonist ivuxolimab. This TCR was recovered from an adult with an advanced solid tumor such as melanoma, head and neck, liver or kidney cancer. V and J are TRBV10-3 and TRBJ2-2; D possibly uses TRBD1 or TRBD2 (6 bases each). CDR3: CAIKAEGGPGELFF. The CDR3 nucleotides are TGTGCCATCAAGGCCGAAGGGGGGCCCGGGGAGCTGTTTTTT.